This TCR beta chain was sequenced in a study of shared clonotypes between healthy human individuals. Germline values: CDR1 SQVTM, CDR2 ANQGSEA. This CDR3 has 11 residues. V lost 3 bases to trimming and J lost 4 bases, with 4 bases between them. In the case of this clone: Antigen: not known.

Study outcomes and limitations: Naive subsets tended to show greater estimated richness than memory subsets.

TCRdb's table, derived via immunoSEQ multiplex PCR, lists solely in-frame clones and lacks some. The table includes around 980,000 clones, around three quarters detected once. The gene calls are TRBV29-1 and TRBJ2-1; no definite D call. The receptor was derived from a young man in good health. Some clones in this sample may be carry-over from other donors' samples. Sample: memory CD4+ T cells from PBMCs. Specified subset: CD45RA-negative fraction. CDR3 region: CSVDGYNEQFF. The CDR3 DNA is TGCAGCGTTGATGGATACAATGAGCAGTTCTTC.